This T cell receptor (beta chain) originates from a study of cytomegalovirus exposure and HLA in healthy donors. Points from the study as a whole: The authors later found most CMV-associated TCR beta chains appeared HLA-restricted. TRBV6-2, TRBV6-3 and some other V segments were excluded as indistinguishable.

The germline V gene has CDR1 MNHEY and CDR2 SMNVEV (reference sequence). This CDR3 comprises 13 residues. The ends were cut back, 2 bases at V and 7 bases at J, with 11 bases in the middle. The PCR used 60 Vbeta and 13 Jbeta primers. Profiled with immunoSEQ multiplex PCR; TCRdb holds only in-frame clones, not every one. This sample has 200,000 or so clones; nearly 80% occur once, and the top ten carry 1.5% to 2%. As to this clone: Antigen: not known. This sample also contains other DNA sequences that code for the same CDR3.

The sample taken for sequencing was PBMCs. This sequence was found in a man aged 18 to 29 in good health and CMV-seronegative. The chain links TRBV27 to TRBJ1-1; D call uncertain. The CDR3 protein is CASSLARVGEAFF. The CDR3 DNA follows: TGTGCCAGCAGTTTAGCGAGGGTTGGTGAAGCTTTCTTT.